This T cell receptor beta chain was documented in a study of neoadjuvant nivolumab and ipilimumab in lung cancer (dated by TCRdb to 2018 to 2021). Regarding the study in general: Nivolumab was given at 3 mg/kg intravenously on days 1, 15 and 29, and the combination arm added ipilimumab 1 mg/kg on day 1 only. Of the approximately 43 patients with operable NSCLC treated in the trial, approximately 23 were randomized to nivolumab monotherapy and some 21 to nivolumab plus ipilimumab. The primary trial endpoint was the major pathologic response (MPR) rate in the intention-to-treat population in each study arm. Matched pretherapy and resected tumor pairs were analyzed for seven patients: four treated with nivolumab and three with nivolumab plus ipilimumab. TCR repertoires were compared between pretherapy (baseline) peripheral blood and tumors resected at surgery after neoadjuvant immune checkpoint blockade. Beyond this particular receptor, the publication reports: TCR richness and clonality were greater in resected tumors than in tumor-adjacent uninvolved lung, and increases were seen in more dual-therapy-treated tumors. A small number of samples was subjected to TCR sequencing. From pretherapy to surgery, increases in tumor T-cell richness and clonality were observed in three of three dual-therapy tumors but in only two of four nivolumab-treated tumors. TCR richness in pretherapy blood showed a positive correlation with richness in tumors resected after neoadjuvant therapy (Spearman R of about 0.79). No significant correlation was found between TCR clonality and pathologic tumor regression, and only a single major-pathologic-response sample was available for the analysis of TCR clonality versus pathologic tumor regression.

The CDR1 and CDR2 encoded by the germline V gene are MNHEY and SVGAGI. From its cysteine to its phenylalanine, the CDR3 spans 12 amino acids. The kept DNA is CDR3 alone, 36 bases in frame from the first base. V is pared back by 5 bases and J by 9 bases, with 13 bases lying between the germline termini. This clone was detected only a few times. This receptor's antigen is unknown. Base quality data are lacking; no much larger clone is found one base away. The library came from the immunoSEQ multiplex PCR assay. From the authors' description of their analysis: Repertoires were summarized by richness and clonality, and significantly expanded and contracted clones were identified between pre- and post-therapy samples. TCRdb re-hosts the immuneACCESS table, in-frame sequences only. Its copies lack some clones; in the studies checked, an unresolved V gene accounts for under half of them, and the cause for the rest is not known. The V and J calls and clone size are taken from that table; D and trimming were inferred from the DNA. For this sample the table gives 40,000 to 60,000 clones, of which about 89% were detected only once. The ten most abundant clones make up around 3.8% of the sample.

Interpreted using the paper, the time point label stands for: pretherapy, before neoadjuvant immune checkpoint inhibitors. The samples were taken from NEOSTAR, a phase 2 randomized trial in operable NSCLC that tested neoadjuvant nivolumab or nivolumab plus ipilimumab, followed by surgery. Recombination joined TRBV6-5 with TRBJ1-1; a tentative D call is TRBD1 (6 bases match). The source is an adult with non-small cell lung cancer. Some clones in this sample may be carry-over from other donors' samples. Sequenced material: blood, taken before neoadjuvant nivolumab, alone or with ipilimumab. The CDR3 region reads CASSPGGQKAFF. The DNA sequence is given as TGTGCCAGCAGTCCCGGGGGACAAAAAGCTTTCTTT.